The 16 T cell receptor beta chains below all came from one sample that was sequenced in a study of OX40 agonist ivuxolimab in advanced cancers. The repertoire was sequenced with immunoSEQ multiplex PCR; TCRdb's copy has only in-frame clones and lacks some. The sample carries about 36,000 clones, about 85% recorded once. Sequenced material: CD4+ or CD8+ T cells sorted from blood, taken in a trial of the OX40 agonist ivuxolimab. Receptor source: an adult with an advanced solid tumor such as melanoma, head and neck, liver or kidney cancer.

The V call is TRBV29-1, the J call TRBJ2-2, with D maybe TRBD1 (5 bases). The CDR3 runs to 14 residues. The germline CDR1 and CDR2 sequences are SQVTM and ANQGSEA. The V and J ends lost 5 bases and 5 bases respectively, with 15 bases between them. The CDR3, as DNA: TGCAGCGTTAGGGGAAACTTACCTACCGGGGAGCTGTTTTTT. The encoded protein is CSVRGNLPTGELFF.

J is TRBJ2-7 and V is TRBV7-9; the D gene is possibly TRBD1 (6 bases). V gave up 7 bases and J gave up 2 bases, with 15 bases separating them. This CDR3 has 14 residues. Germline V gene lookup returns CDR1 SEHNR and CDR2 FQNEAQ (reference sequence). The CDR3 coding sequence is TGTGCCAGCATGGAGTGGGGGCCGCCCTACGAGCAGTACTTC. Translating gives CASMEWGPPYEQYF.

The DNA of the CDR3 is TGTGCCAGCAGCTTAGTCGGTGACAATCAGCCCCAGCATTTT. Translating it yields CASSLVGDNQPQHF. V is TRBV7-9 and J is TRBJ1-5, with no clear D. V shed 1 base and J shed 3 bases, with 7 bases lying between them. The germline gives CDR1 SEHNR, CDR2 FQNEAQ (reference sequence). The CDR3 extends over 14 amino acids.

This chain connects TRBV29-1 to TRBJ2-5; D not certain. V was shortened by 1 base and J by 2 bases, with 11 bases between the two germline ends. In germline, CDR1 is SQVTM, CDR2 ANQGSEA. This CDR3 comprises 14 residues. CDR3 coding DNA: TGCAGCGTTGAAGTGGCAGACCTACAAGAGACCCAGTACTTC. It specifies CSVEVADLQETQYF.

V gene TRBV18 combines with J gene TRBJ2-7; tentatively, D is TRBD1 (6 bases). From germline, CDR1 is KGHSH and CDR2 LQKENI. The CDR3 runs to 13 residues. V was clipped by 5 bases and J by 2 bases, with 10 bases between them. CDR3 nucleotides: TGTGCCAGCTCAACACAGGGTACCTACGAGCAGTACTTC. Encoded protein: CASSTQGTYEQYF. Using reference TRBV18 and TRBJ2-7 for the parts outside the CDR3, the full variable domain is NAGVMQNPRHLVRRRGQEARLRCSPMKGHSHVYWYRQLPEEGLKFMVYLQKENIIDESGMPKERFSAEFPKEGPSILRIQQVVRGDSAAYFCASSTQGTYEQYFGPGTRLTVT.

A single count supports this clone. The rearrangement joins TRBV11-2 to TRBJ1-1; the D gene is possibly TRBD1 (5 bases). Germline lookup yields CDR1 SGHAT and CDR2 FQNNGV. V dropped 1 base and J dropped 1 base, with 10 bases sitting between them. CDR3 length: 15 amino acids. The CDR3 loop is CASSLATGGNTEAFF. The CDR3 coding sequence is TGTGCCAGCAGCTTAGCTACAGGTGGGAACACTGAAGCTTTCTTT. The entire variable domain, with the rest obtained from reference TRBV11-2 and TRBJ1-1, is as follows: EAGVAQSPRYKIIEKRQSVAFWCNPISGHATLYWYQQILGQGPKLLIQFQNNGVVDDSQLPKDRFSAERLKGVDSTLKIQPAKLEDSAVYLCASSLATGGNTEAFFGQGTRLTVV.

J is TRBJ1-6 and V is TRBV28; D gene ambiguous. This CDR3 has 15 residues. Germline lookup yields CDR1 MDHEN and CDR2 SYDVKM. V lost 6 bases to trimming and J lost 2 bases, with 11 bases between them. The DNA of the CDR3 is TGTGCCAGCAGATCTCCCGGCCCCTATAATTCACCCCTCCACTTT. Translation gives CASRSPGPYNSPLHF.

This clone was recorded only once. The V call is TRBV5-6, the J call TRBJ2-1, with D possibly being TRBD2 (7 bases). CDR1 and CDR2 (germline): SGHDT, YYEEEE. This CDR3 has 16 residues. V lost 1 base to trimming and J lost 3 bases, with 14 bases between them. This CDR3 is CASSLFGGANYNEQFF. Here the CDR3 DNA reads TGTGCCAGCAGCTTGTTTGGGGGGGCTAACTACAATGAGCAGTTCTTC.

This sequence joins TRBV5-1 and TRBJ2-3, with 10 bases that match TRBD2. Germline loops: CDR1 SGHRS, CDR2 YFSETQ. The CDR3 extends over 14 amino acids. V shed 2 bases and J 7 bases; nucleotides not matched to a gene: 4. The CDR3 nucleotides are TGCGCCAGCAGCTTTCAGCGGGAGGGTTATACGCAGTATTTT. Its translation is CASSFQREGYTQYF.

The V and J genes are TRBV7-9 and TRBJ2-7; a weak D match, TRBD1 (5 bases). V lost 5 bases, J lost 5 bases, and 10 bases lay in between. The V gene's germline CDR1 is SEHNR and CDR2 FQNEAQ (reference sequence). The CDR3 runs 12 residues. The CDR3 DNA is TGTGCCAGCAGCCCTAGGGGCCACGAGCAGTACTTC. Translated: CASSPRGHEQYF.

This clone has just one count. The CDR3 reads CAIQGQGVSYEQYF. Here the CDR3 DNA reads TGTGCCATCCAAGGACAGGGAGTGTCCTACGAGCAGTACTTC. The chain employs TRBV6-5 and TRBJ2-7; TRBD1 agrees at 8 bases. The CDR3 covers 14 residues. Germline CDR1 is MNHEY and CDR2 is SVGAGI. The trim removed 10 bases at V and 1 base at J, leaving 9 bases unmatched.

CDR3 residues: CASSDRRDRGEETQYF. As DNA, the CDR3 is TGTGCCAGCAGTGACCGCCGGGACAGGGGCGAAGAGACCCAGTACTTC. The chain combines TRBV25-1 with TRBJ2-5; TRBD1 aligns across 10 bases. The germline V gene has CDR1 MGHDK and CDR2 SYGVNS. Trimming cost V 3 bases and J 3 bases; bases outside gene matches: 7. The CDR3 loop spans 16 amino acids.

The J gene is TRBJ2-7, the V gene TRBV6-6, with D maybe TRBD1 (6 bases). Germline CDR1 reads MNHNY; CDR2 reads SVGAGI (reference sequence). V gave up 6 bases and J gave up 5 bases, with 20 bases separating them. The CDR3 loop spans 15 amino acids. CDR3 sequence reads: CASRDTGRPGDEQYF. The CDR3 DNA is TGTGCCAGCAGAGACACAGGGCGTCCTGGGGACGAGCAGTACTTC.

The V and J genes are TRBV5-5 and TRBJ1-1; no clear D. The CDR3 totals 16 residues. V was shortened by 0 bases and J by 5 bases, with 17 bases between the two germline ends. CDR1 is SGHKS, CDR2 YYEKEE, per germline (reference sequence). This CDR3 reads CASSLGPAREGTEAFF. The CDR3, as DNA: TGTGCCAGCAGCTTGGGGCCGGCGAGGGAGGGTACTGAAGCTTTCTTT.

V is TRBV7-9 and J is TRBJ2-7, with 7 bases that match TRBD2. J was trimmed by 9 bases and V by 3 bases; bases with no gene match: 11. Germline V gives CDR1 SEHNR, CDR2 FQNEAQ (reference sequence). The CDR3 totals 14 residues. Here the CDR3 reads CASSLTGTTVGQYF. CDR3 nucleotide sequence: TGTGCCAGCAGCTTGACCGGGACTACCGTCGGGCAGTACTTC.

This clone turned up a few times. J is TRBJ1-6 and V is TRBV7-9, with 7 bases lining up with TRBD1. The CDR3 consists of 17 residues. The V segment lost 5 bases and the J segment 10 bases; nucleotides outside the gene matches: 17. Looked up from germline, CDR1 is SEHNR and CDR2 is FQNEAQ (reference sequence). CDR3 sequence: CASSQGQFDQLGSPLHF. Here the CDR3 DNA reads TGTGCCAGCAGCCAGGGACAGTTTGACCAGTTGGGCTCACCCCTCCACTTT.